The 10 T cell receptor beta chains below come from one sample, sequenced in a study of vaccination and CD4 T cells after COVID-19 (dated by TCRdb to between 2022 and 2023). These receptors have no known antigen. The treatment or condition label for this specimen denotes: 10-day PBMC culture with coronavirus spike peptide pools or control peptides (ViraFEST assay). Receptor amplification or capture employed PCR. Sequencing was performed on an Illumina iSeq 100. TCR sequencing of DNA from cultured CD4+ T cells used the Oncomine TCR Beta short-read assay at the Johns Hopkins FTIC core. The raw public reads went through TCRdb reprocessing: fastp at Q25, MiXCR clone calling, in-frame beta chains kept. Rows merge per CDR3 protein into single entries with the most common DNA and genes. For this sample the table gives approximately 12,000 distinct CDR3 sequences, of which approximately 64% were detected only once. The ten largest clones take up about 8% of the sample.

Sequenced sample: CD4+ T cells from blood, cultured in vitro. The receptor source for this set is a human donor who had recovered from COVID-19.

Comments on this clonotype: The limits of the CDR3 on the DNA are not certain, so only TCRdb's listed CDR3 is given. The chain uses TRBV7-5 and TRBJ1-6; no check of the table's D call, TRBD1, against the DNA was made. TRBV7-5 is deemed a pseudogene. With termini counted, the CDR3 has 17 amino acids. The CDR3 sequence: CISVPEVGTVGNSPLHF.

The chain employs TRBV12-3 or TRBV12-4 and TRBJ2-7; TRBD1 or TRBD2 may be the D gene (8 bases each). V dropped 6 bases and J dropped 2 bases, with 20 bases sitting between them. The CDR3 has 16 amino acids. The chain's CDR3 is CASSLRGQAGAYEQYF. CDR3 DNA: TGTGCCAGCAGCCTCAGGGGGCAAGCGGGGGCCTACGAGCAGTACTTC.

V gene TRBV30 combines with J gene TRBJ2-5, with D perhaps TRBD1 or TRBD2 (6 bases each). V was clipped by 5 bases and J by 2 bases, with 12 bases between them. Looked up from germline, CDR1 is GTSNPN and CDR2 is SVGIG (reference sequence). This CDR3 is 13 amino acids long. CDR3 protein: CAWSRGQQETQYF. The CDR3 nucleotides are TGTGCCTGGTCCCGGGGGCAGCAAGAGACCCAGTACTTC.

The sample holds a few counts of this clonotype. The chain links TRBV20-1 to TRBJ2-2, with TRBD2 identical over 9 bases. The CDR3 is 14 amino acids. Per germline, CDR1 DFQATT and CDR2 SNEGSKA (reference sequence). Germline trimming cut 6 bases from V and 4 bases from J; bases unmatched to any gene: 6. CDR3 nucleotide sequence: TGCAGTGCCGAAGCGGGAGGATTCACCGGGGAGCTGTTTTTT. Translation: CSAEAGGFTGELFF.

The chain carries TRBV19 and TRBJ1-5, with 7 bases that match TRBD1. This CDR3 has 14 amino acids. J lost 4 bases, V lost 5 bases, and 5 bases had no gene match. Germline values: CDR1 LNHDA, CDR2 SQIVND (reference sequence). This CDR3 is CASSPTGQNQPQHF. The CDR3 DNA is TGTGCCAGTAGTCCGACAGGGCAAAATCAGCCCCAGCATTTT.

The chain has TRBV11-2 and TRBJ2-7; 8 nucleotides line up with TRBD2. Germline V gives CDR1 SGHAT, CDR2 FQNNGV. V dropped 1 base and J dropped 0; count of bases not matched to a gene: 8. This CDR3 spans 17 amino acids. The CDR3 is CASSLVVSGTSSYEQYF. The CDR3 nucleotides read TGTGCCAGCAGCTTAGTTGTTAGCGGGACCTCCTCCTACGAGCAGTACTTC.

The gene calls are TRBV14 and TRBJ2-3; D is undetermined. Germline loops: CDR1 SGHDN, CDR2 FVKESK. This CDR3 is 15 amino acids long. V was clipped by 0 bases and J by 2 bases, with 9 bases between them. The CDR3 nucleotides read TGTGCCAGCAGCCAAGACCTGGGGTCCACAGATACGCAGTATTTT. Its protein product is CASSQDLGSTDTQYF. Drawing the rest from reference TRBV14 and TRBJ2-3, the complete variable domain is EAGVTQFPSHSVIEKGQTVTLRCDPISGHDNLYWYRRVMGKEIKFLLHFVKESKQDESGMPNNRFLAERTGGTYSTLKVQPAELEDSGVYFCASSQDLGSTDTQYFGPGTRLTVL.

In its sample, this clonotype was seen a few times. V and J are TRBV4-3 and TRBJ2-3, with TRBD2 matching 12 bases. The CDR3 loop spans 16 amino acids. From germline, CDR1 is LGHNA and CDR2 YSLEER. V shed 3 bases and J 4 bases; nucleotides not matched to a gene: 5. The CDR3 reads CASSHKLAGGADTQYF. In DNA form, the CDR3 reads TGCGCCAGCAGCCACAAACTAGCGGGAGGCGCAGATACGCAGTATTTT.

The chain couples TRBV6-5 to TRBJ2-1; the match to TRBD2 covers 7 bases. Germline loops: CDR1 MNHEY, CDR2 SVGAGI. V lost 4 bases, J lost 13 bases, and 4 bases stayed unmatched. This CDR3 is built from 11 residues. CDR3 nucleotides: TGTGCCAGCAGTTCGCGGGGGATACAGTTCTTC. Protein product: CASSSRGIQFF.

This chain connects TRBV20-1 to TRBJ2-3; 7 bases map to TRBD2. Germline V gene data show CDR1 as DFQATT and CDR2 as SNEGSKA (reference sequence). Trimming cost V 0 bases and J 3 bases; bases outside gene matches: 6. The CDR3 length is 15 residues. CDR3 in amino acids: CSARDGRESTDTQYF. The CDR3 DNA reads as TGCAGTGCTAGAGATGGGCGGGAGTCGACAGATACGCAGTATTTT.